Shown below are 32 T cell receptor beta chains from a single sample sequenced in a study of cytomegalovirus exposure and HLA in healthy donors. The PCR used 60 Vbeta and 13 Jbeta primers. Repertoires were generated with immunoSEQ multiplex PCR, while TCRdb's copy carries only in-frame clones and drops some. The repertoire has some 100,000 clones, 81% of them found once; the top ten carry more than 2%. The sequencing sample was made of PBMCs. These receptors came from a young woman in good health and CMV-seronegative.

The chain carries TRBV9 and TRBJ1-2, with 11 nucleotides matching TRBD1. Germline CDR1 and CDR2: SGDLS and YYNGEE. The CDR3 totals 12 residues. The V segment lost 7 bases and the J segment 7 bases; nucleotides outside the gene matches: 3. CDR3 in amino acids: CASGTGGLGYTF. The CDR3 DNA sequence: TGTGCCAGCGGGACAGGGGGTCTTGGCTACACCTTC.

The chain uses TRBV19 and TRBJ1-3; D remains ambiguous. V dropped 2 bases and J dropped 1 base, with 9 bases sitting between them. In germline, CDR1 is LNHDA, CDR2 SQIVND (reference sequence). This CDR3 has 15 amino acids. As DNA, the CDR3 is TGTGCCAGTAGTATATTTGGCAGGTCTGGAAACACCATATATTTT. Translated, it gives CASSIFGRSGNTIYF.

V gene TRBV5-1 combines with J gene TRBJ2-5, with 12 bases fitting TRBD2. This CDR3 contains 15 residues. The germline gives CDR1 SGHRS, CDR2 YFSETQ. V lost 5 bases and J lost 3; bases outside the gene matches: 5. The CDR3 is CASSFLAGGEETQYF. The CDR3 coding sequence is TGCGCCAGCAGTTTCCTAGCGGGAGGGGAAGAGACCCAGTACTTC.

The V gene is TRBV15, the J gene TRBJ1-1, with unresolved D. V was clipped by 2 bases and J by 0 bases, with 10 bases between them. The germline V gene has CDR1 LNHNV and CDR2 YYDKDF (reference sequence). This CDR3 has 15 amino acids. CDR3 DNA sequence: TGTGCCACCAGCAGACAGGATATCATGAACACTGAAGCTTTCTTT. Amino acids: CATSRQDIMNTEAFF.

This chain joins TRBV21-1 and TRBJ2-1; the D call in the table, TRBD2, was not verified against the DNA. TRBV21-1 is recorded as a pseudogene. This CDR3 contains 16 residues. The CDR3 bases are TGTGCCAGCAGCAAAAGCACACCGGGTCGTTACAATGAGCAGTTCTTC. Residues: CASSKSTPGRYNEQFF.

J is TRBJ1-4 and V is TRBV6-1; possibly TRBD1 for D (6 bases). The CDR3 covers 15 residues. Trimming took off 0 bases at V and 5 bases at J, with 10 bases between the two ends. Germline V lookup: CDR1 MNHNS, CDR2 SASEGT. CDR3 amino acids: CASSEAGRGNEKLFF. The CDR3 DNA reads as TGTGCCAGCAGTGAAGCCGGGAGGGGGAATGAAAAACTGTTTTTT.

The genes are TRBV7-2 and TRBJ2-7, with a possible D match to TRBD2 (5 bases). In germline, CDR1 is SGHTA, CDR2 FQGNSA. Trimming removed 4 bases at V and 1 base at J, with 8 bases between. This CDR3 has 13 residues. The CDR3 sequence is CASSYPGSYEQYF. DNA of the CDR3: TGTGCCAGCAGCTACCCGGGGTCCTACGAGCAGTACTTC.

The J gene is TRBJ2-2, the V gene TRBV7-2; D unclear. Trimming took off 2 bases at V and 4 bases at J, with 11 bases between the two ends. The germline gives CDR1 SGHTA, CDR2 FQGNSA. This CDR3 region has 15 residues. DNA for the CDR3: TGTGCCAGCAGCTTAATAGGAGTTAGCACCGGGGAGCTGTTTTTT. As protein: CASSLIGVSTGELFF.

This chain connects TRBV6-4 to TRBJ2-5; the match to TRBD2 covers 12 bases. The CDR3 spans 15 residues. Looked up from germline, CDR1 is MRHNA and CDR2 is SNTAGT. J was trimmed by 5 bases and V by 6 bases; bases with no gene match: 7. Written as DNA, the CDR3 is TGTGCCAGCAGCCCGACTAGCGGGAGAATCGAGACCCAGTACTTC. It codes for CASSPTSGRIETQYF.

The V call is TRBV7-2, the J call TRBJ1-5, with a tentative D call TRBD1 (5 bases). Germline V gives CDR1 SGHTA, CDR2 FQGNSA. The CDR3 extends over 14 amino acids. Trimming took off 2 bases at V and 6 bases at J, with 11 bases between the two ends. CDR3 sequence reads: CASSLSGTGQPQHF. CDR3 nucleotides: TGTGCCAGCAGCTTAAGCGGGACCGGTCAGCCCCAGCATTTT.

The sample holds a few counts of this clone. The chain couples TRBV5-4 to TRBJ2-5, with TRBD2 identical over 13 bases. Losses at the gene ends were 2 bases for V and 3 bases for J; bases not matched to a gene: 1. This CDR3 region has 15 residues. CDR1 is SGHNT and CDR2 is YYREEE in the germline V gene (reference sequence). CDR3 in DNA: TGTGCCAGCAGCTTCGGACTAGCGGGAGAAGAGACCCAGTACTTC. It translates to CASSFGLAGEETQYF.

This sequence joins TRBV30 and TRBJ1-2, with 7 positions matching TRBD1. J lost 5 bases, V lost 4 bases, and 7 bases had no gene match. This CDR3 is 13 amino acids long. Looked up from germline, CDR1 is GTSNPN and CDR2 is SVGIG (reference sequence). CDR3 in amino acids: CAWNRDRPYGYTF. CDR3 sequence (DNA): TGTGCCTGGAATAGGGACAGACCATATGGCTACACCTTC.

The V and J genes are TRBV6-6 and TRBJ2-4; TRBD2 might be the D (5 bases). The CDR3 loop spans 13 amino acids. V dropped 2 bases and J dropped 6 bases, with 8 bases sitting between them. Germline-derived CDR1 and CDR2 are MNHNY and SVGAGI (reference sequence). CDR3 bases: TGTGCCAGCAGTTACGAGGGCAGAAACATTCAGTACTTC. As protein: CASSYEGRNIQYF.

J is TRBJ2-3 and V is TRBV5-1; no firm D call. V shed 2 bases and J shed 4 bases, with 17 bases lying between them. Per the germline V gene, CDR1 is SGHRS and CDR2 is YFSETQ. This CDR3 contains 16 residues. In DNA form, the CDR3 reads TGCGCCAGCAGCTTATCGGCCCTAGGAATAGCAGATACGCAGTATTTT. It encodes CASSLSALGIADTQYF.

This chain links TRBV7-9 with TRBJ2-3; TRBD2 aligns across 7 bases. V dropped 8 bases and J dropped 2; count of bases not matched to a gene: 10. Germline V gene sequence: CDR1 SEHNR, CDR2 FQNEAQ (reference sequence). The CDR3 runs to 15 residues. CDR3: CASFESGIPTDTQYF. The CDR3 region has the DNA TGTGCCAGCTTCGAGAGCGGGATTCCCACAGATACGCAGTATTTT.

This chain links TRBV2 with TRBJ1-2; 7 bases are shared with TRBD1. The CDR3 length is 14 residues. J gave up 4 bases and V 2 bases, and 4 bases lay outside the gene matches. Germline lookup yields CDR1 SNHLY and CDR2 FYNNEI. CDR3 DNA sequence: TGTGCCAGCAGTGAACAGGGGGTCTCCTATGGCTACACCTTC. Amino acids: CASSEQGVSYGYTF.

The rearrangement joins TRBV6-1 to TRBJ1-2; TRBD1 aligns across 7 bases. V gave up 4 bases and J gave up 0 bases; unmatched junction bases: 5. The germline gives CDR1 MNHNS, CDR2 SASEGT. The CDR3 contains 15 residues. CDR3 DNA sequence: TGTGCCAGCAGTGCTGGACAGGCAGCTAACTATGGCTACACCTTC. Translating gives CASSAGQAANYGYTF.

V and J are TRBV4-1 and TRBJ2-2; possible D gene TRBD1, 6 bases. The CDR3 runs 16 residues. Germline CDR1 MGHRA, CDR2 YSYEKL. Trimming took 4 bases from V and 4 from J, leaving 16 bases between them. CDR3 loop: CASSLPGTLPTGELFF. CDR3 nucleotide sequence: TGCGCCAGCAGCCTTCCCGGGACACTCCCCACCGGGGAGCTGTTTTTT.

This clone was detected once. The chain recombines TRBV6-1 with TRBJ1-5; a weak D match, TRBD1 (6 bases). Per germline, CDR1 MNHNS and CDR2 SASEGT. The CDR3 loop spans 13 amino acids. V was cut by 8 bases and J by 7 bases, with 15 bases left in between. The CDR3 DNA follows: TGTGCCAGCGGGGGGGCGGATACACAGCCCCAGCATTTT. Residues: CASGGADTQPQHF.

This chain connects TRBV27 to TRBJ2-7; 9 bases match TRBD1. V shed 3 bases, J shed 5 bases, and the junction held 14 bases outside the gene matches. Germline V gene sequence: CDR1 MNHEY, CDR2 SMNVEV (reference sequence). The CDR3 spans 17 residues. Here the CDR3 reads CASSFGTGIMGGNEQYF. DNA of the CDR3: TGTGCCAGCAGTTTCGGGACAGGGATTATGGGAGGGAACGAGCAGTACTTC.

The V gene is TRBV7-3, the J gene TRBJ2-1, with 16 bases fitting TRBD2. J gave up 9 bases and V 3 bases, and 5 bases lay outside the gene matches. Germline CDR1 and CDR2: SGHTA and FQGTGA. The CDR3 loop spans 16 amino acids. In nucleotides, the CDR3 is TGTGCCAGCAGCTTGGGACTAGCGGGAGGGCAGGGTGAGCAGTTCTTC. It encodes CASSLGLAGGQGEQFF.

The chain combines TRBV7-9 with TRBJ1-2; D may be TRBD1 (6 bases). This CDR3 has 14 residues. Per germline, CDR1 SEHNR and CDR2 FQNEAQ (reference sequence). V lost 5 bases and J lost 3, with 13 bases in between. CDR3 bases: TGTGCCAGCAGCGGCTGGCGGACAGACTATGGCTACACCTTC. Translation gives CASSGWRTDYGYTF.

The chain employs TRBV7-9 and TRBJ2-5; the D is unclear. The V and J ends lost 2 bases and 1 base respectively, with 5 bases between them. This CDR3 has 13 residues. Germline CDR1 is SEHNR and CDR2 is FQNEAQ (reference sequence). CDR3 in amino acids: CASSLPFQETQYF. CDR3 DNA: TGTGCCAGCAGCTTACCCTTCCAAGAGACCCAGTACTTC.

This sequence joins TRBV6-5 and TRBJ2-7; D remains unclear. The ends were cut back, 2 bases at V and 2 bases at J, with 7 bases in the middle. The germline V gene encodes CDR1 MNHEY and CDR2 SVGAGI. CDR3 length: 13 amino acids. In DNA form, the CDR3 reads TGTGCCAGCAGTTACAGACAAGCCTACGAGCAGTACTTC. This sequence encodes CASSYRQAYEQYF.

This chain uses TRBV6-5 with TRBJ2-7; D ambiguous. Between the trimmed V and J ends, which lost 5 bases and 2 bases, there was a span of 13 bases. The CDR3 is made up of 14 amino acids. In germline, CDR1 is MNHEY, CDR2 SVGAGI. For the CDR3, the DNA is TGTGCCAGCAGTGAACAACATCTAGCCTACGAGCAGTACTTC. It codes for CASSEQHLAYEQYF.

CDR3 nucleotides: TGTGCCTGGAGCCGCGATCAGGGTTTAGGGGAAAAACTGTTTTTT. Translating gives CAWSRDQGLGEKLFF. The chain combines TRBV30 with TRBJ1-4, with D perhaps TRBD1 (5 bases). CDR1 is GTSNPN and CDR2 is SVGIG in the germline V gene (reference sequence). V dropped 3 bases and J dropped 8 bases, with 19 bases sitting between them. The CDR3 loop spans 15 amino acids.

This chain connects TRBV6-5 to TRBJ1-5, with 10 bases that match TRBD1. CDR1 is MNHEY, CDR2 SVGAGI, per germline. V trimming: 7 bases; J trimming: 3 bases; junction bases outside the gene matches: 6. The CDR3 extends over 15 amino acids. CDR3 sequence: CASISGTGDNQPQHF. CDR3 DNA: TGTGCCAGCATCTCCGGGACAGGGGACAATCAGCCCCAGCATTTT.

CDR3 bases: TGTGCCTGGAGAGAGACTAGCGGGTTCTCCCTCGAGCAGTACTTC. Translated: CAWRETSGFSLEQYF. J is TRBJ2-7 and V is TRBV30; 10 nucleotides line up with TRBD2. The CDR3 runs to 15 residues. The J segment lost 6 bases and the V segment lost 3 bases, leaving 11 bases of the junction unmatched. Germline V gene lookup returns CDR1 GTSNPN and CDR2 SVGIG (reference sequence).

V gene TRBV28 combines with J gene TRBJ2-1, with TRBD2 identical over 7 bases. The CDR3 consists of 16 residues. The trim removed 2 bases at V and 0 bases at J, leaving 4 bases unmatched. Germline V gives CDR1 MDHEN, CDR2 SYDVKM. The CDR3 DNA follows: TGTGCCAGCAGTTTAGGGGGGGTCAGCTCCTACAATGAGCAGTTCTTC. Translation gives CASSLGGVSSYNEQFF. The complete variable domain, with remaining parts taken from reference TRBV28 and TRBJ2-1, reads DVKVTQSSRYLVKRTGEKVFLECVQDMDHENMFWYRQDPGLGLRLIYFSYDVKMKEKGDIPEGYSVSREKKERFSLILESASTNQTSMYLCASSLGGVSSYNEQFFGPGTRLTVL.

By share, this clone ranks as medium-sized. The chain recombines TRBV7-9 with TRBJ2-7; D gene ambiguous. Germline CDR1 SEHNR, CDR2 FQNEAQ (reference sequence). Trimming left V 3 bases short and J 3 bases short, with 6 bases between. The CDR3 is 12 residues long. CDR3 sequence: CASSFFFYEQYF. The DNA of the CDR3 is TGTGCCAGCAGCTTCTTCTTCTACGAGCAGTACTTC.

This chain joins TRBV30 and TRBJ2-1; D may be TRBD1 (6 bases). Germline V gene data show CDR1 as GTSNPN and CDR2 as SVGIG (reference sequence). The CDR3 extends over 14 amino acids. Trimming cost V 4 bases and J 6 bases, with 16 bases left between them. The CDR3: CAWTTGSSRNEQFF. The CDR3 DNA reads as TGTGCCTGGACAACAGGGTCCTCTCGCAATGAGCAGTTCTTC. The whole variable domain, filled in from reference TRBV30 and TRBJ2-1, reads SQTIHQWPATLVQPVGSPLSLECTVEGTSNPNLYWYRQAAGRGLQLLFYSVGIGQISSEVPQNLSASRPQDRQFILSSKKLLLSDSGFYLCAWTTGSSRNEQFFGPGTRLTVL.

The gene calls are TRBV19 and TRBJ2-7; 10 nucleotides agree with TRBD2. V shed 9 bases, J shed 1 base, and the junction held 15 bases outside the gene matches. CDR3 length equals 17 residues. Per germline, CDR1 LNHDA and CDR2 SQIVND (reference sequence). CDR3 DNA: TGTGCCAGCCAACGGGCTAGCGGGAGTAGTGGGTCCTACGAGCAGTACTTC. Amino acid sequence: CASQRASGSSGSYEQYF.